The present TCR beta chain was sequenced within a study of blood T cell repertoires in COVID-19. Study as a whole: T cells, B-cell-depleted T cells, or PBMCs provided the cDNA or gDNA that served as material.

Between the trimmed V and J ends, which lost 1 base and 0 bases, there was a span of 7 bases. CDR1 LNHDA and CDR2 SQIVND come from the germline V gene (reference sequence). CDR3 length: 14 amino acids. In the original workflow: Nucleated cell counts were estimated from reference gene primer amplification. Clones were sequenced by immunoSEQ multiplex PCR, and TCRdb holds only the in-frame ones, with some missing. The V and J calls and clone size come from that table; D and trimming were worked out from the DNA. Counted here are 270,000 or so clones, nearly 85% occurring once; the ten biggest clones make up roughly 8.6%.

Sequences were obtained from peripheral blood. V usage is TRBV19 and J usage is TRBJ2-7; no firm D call. The receptor comes from a human donor in a cohort sampled during active COVID-19. DNA of the CDR3: TGTGCCAGTAGTATAGGACACAGCTCCTACGAGCAGTACTTC. It translates to CASSIGHSSYEQYF. The whole variable domain, remainder taken from reference TRBV19 and TRBJ2-7, is DGGITQSPKYLFRKEGQNVTLSCEQNLNHDAMYWYRQDPGQGLRLIYYSQIVNDFQKGDIAEGYSVSREKKESFPLTVTSAQKNPTAFYLCASSIGHSSYEQYFGPGTRLTVT.